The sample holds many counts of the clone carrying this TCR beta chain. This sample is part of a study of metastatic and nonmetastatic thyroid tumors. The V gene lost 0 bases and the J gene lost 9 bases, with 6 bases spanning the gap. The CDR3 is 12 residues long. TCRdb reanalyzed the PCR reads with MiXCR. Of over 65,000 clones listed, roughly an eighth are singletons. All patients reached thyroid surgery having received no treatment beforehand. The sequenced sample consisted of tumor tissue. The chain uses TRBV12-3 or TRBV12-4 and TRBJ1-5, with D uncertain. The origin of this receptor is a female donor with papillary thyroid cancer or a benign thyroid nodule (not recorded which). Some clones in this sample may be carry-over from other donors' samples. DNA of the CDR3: TGTGCCAGCAGTTTAGCGTTGGGGCCCCAGCATTTT. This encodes CASSLALGPQHF.